Below are 5 T cell receptor beta chains sequenced from a single sample in a study of naive and memory T cell subsets. The study, taken as a whole, reports: Possibly reflecting memory cells re-expressing CD45RA, a few larger clonotypes occurred in naive repertoires, especially CD8.

The beta constant-region primer was an equimolar mix of two oligonucleotides covering TRBC1 and TRBC2. Nested alpha and beta constant-region primers with the SP2 primer drove four PCR rounds on ligated cDNA. TCRdb recomputed calls from the UMI-ligation and nested PCR reads with MiXCR, one row per CDR3 protein. Counted here are roughly 100,000 distinct CDR3 sequences, 10% to 12% occurring once; the ten biggest clones make up more than 0.13%. Their antigens remain unidentified. Sequenced sample: naive CD4+ T cells from blood. These receptors all come from a human donor in good health.

The V and J genes are TRBV14 and TRBJ1-2, with 10 positions matching TRBD1. The length of the CDR3 is 13 residues. The V and J ends lost 5 bases and 8 bases, in that order; junction bases with no gene match: 5. The germline V gene has CDR1 SGHDN and CDR2 FVKESK. CDR3 loop: CASSRQGARGYTF. The CDR3 DNA reads TGTGCCAGCAGCAGACAGGGGGCTAGGGGCTACACCTTC.

This clonotype has at least ten counts. This chain connects TRBV29-1 to TRBJ2-3; 9 bases map to TRBD1. J gave up 2 bases and V 8 bases, and 8 bases lay outside the gene matches. The CDR3 is 14 amino acids. Per the germline V gene, CDR1 is SQVTM and CDR2 is ANQGSEA. Here the CDR3 reads CSIGQGQFTDTQYF. In DNA, the CDR3 is TGCAGCATAGGACAGGGGCAATTCACAGATACGCAGTATTTT.

This clonotype was recorded a few times. The rearrangement links TRBV5-1 to TRBJ1-4; perhaps TRBD1 as D (5 bases). V was cut by 4 bases and J by 10 bases, with 20 bases left in between. CDR3 length: 15 amino acids. Looked up from germline, CDR1 is SGHRS and CDR2 is YFSETQ. CDR3 sequence reads: CASSVRDPGSGKLFF. DNA for the CDR3: TGCGCCAGCAGCGTCCGGGACCCCGGTTCAGGAAAACTGTTTTTT.

The chain joins TRBV6-1 to TRBJ1-2, with TRBD1 matching over 7 bases. The V segment lost 7 bases and the J segment 6 bases; nucleotides outside the gene matches: 17. Germline V CDR1 and CDR2: MNHNS, SASEGT. The CDR3 sequence is 16 residues long. This CDR3 reads CASNRGQYRGQNGYTF. CDR3 nucleotide sequence: TGTGCCAGCAACCGGGGGCAGTACAGGGGCCAGAATGGCTACACCTTC.

This clonotype has more than one count but fewer than ten. This chain joins TRBV5-1 and TRBJ2-5; 10 positions agree with TRBD1. The CDR3 is 15 residues long. Germline CDR1 SGHRS, CDR2 YFSETQ. The ends lost 1 base at V and 5 bases at J; junction bases unmatched: 5. CDR3 sequence: CASSLQTGGWETQYF. Here the CDR3 DNA reads TGCGCCAGCAGCTTGCAGACAGGGGGCTGGGAGACCCAGTACTTC. The full variable domain, rest sourced from reference TRBV5-1 and TRBJ2-5, is KAGVTQTPRYLIKTRGQQVTLSCSPISGHRSVSWYQQTPGQGLQFLFEYFSETQRNKGNFPGRFSGRQFSNSRSEMNVSTLELGDSALYLCASSLQTGGWETQYFGPGTRLLVL.